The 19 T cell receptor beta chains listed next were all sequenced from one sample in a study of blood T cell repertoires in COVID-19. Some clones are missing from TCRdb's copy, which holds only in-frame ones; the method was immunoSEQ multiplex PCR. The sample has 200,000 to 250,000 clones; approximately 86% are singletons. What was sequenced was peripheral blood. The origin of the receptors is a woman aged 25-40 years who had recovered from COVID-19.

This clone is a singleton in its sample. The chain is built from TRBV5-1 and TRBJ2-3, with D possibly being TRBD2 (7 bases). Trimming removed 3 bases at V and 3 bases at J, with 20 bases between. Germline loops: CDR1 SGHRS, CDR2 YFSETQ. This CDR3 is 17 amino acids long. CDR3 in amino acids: CASSYSLGGAGTDTQYF. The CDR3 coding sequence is TGCGCCAGCAGCTACTCTTTGGGGGGGGCCGGGACAGATACGCAGTATTTT.

CDR3 in amino acids: CASSASGTAYNSPLHF. CDR3 in DNA: TGTGCCAGTAGTGCGAGTGGGACAGCTTATAATTCACCCCTCCACTTT. The V and J genes are TRBV19 and TRBJ1-6, with TRBD1 identical over 7 bases. The CDR3 spans 16 residues. V lost 5 bases, J lost 4 bases, and 8 bases stayed unmatched. CDR1 is LNHDA, CDR2 SQIVND, per germline (reference sequence).

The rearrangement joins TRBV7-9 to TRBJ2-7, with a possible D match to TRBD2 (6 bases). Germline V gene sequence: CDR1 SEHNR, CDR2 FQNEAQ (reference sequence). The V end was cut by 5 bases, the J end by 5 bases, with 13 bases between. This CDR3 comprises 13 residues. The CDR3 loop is CASSRGRGDEQYF. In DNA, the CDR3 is TGTGCCAGCAGCCGCGGGCGCGGGGACGAGCAGTACTTC.

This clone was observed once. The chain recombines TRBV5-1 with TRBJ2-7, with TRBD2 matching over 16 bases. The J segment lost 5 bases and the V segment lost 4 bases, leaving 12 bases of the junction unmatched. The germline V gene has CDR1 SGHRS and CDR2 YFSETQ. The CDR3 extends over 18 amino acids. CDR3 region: CASSEPGLAGGLVHEQYF. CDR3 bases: TGCGCCAGCAGCGAGCCGGGACTAGCGGGGGGGCTGGTCCACGAGCAGTACTTC.

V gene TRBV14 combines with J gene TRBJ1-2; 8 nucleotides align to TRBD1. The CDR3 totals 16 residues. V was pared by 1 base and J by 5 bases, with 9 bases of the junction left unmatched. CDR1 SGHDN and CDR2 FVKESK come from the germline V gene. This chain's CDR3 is CASSQVATGDFYGYTF. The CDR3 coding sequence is TGTGCCAGCAGCCAAGTGGCGACAGGGGATTTTTATGGCTACACCTTC.

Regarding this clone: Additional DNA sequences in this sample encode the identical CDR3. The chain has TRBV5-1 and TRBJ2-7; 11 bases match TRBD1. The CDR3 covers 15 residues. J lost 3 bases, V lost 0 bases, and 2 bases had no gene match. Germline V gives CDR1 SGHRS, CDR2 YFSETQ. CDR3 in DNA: TGCGCCAGCAGCTTGGCCGGGACAGGGGGCTACGAGCAGTACTTC. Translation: CASSLAGTGGYEQYF.

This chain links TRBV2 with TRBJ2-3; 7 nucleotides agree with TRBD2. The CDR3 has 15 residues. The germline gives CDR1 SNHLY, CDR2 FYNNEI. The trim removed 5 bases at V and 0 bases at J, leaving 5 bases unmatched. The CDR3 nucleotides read TGTGCCAGCAGTCCCGTGGGGGGGAGCACAGATACGCAGTATTTT. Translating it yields CASSPVGGSTDTQYF.

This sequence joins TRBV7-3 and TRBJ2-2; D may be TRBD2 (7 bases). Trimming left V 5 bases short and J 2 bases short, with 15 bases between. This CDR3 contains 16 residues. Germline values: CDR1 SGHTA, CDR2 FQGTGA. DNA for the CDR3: TGTGCCAGCAGCCCGGGGGGCGGCAGTAACACCGGGGAGCTGTTTTTT. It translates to CASSPGGGSNTGELFF.

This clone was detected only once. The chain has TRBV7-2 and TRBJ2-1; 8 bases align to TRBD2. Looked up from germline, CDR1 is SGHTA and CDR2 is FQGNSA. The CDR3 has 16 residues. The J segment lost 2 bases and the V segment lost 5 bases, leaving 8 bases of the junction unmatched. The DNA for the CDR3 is TGTGCCAGCAGCACAAGCGGGGGCAAAGCCTACAATGAGCAGTTCTTC. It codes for CASSTSGGKAYNEQFF.

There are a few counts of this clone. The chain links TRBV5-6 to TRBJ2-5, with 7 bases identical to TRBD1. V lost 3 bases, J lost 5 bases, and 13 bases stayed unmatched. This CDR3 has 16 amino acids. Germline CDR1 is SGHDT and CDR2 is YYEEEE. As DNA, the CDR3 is TGTGCCAGCAGCTCTGGGACAGAAAACGTTCTCGAGACCCAGTACTTC. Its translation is CASSSGTENVLETQYF.

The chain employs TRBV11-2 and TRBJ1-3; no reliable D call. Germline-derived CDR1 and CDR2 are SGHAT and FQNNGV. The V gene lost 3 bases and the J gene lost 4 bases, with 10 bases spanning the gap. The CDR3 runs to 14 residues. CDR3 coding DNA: TGTGCCAGCAGCTTCCAAGGAGGAGGAAACACCATATATTTT. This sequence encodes CASSFQGGGNTIYF.

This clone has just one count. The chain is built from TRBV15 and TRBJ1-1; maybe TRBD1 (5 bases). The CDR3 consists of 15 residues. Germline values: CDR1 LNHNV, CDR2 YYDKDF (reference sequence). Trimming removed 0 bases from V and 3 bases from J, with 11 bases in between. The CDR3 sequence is CATSRDPGLDTEAFF. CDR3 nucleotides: TGTGCCACCAGCAGAGATCCAGGGTTGGACACTGAAGCTTTCTTT.

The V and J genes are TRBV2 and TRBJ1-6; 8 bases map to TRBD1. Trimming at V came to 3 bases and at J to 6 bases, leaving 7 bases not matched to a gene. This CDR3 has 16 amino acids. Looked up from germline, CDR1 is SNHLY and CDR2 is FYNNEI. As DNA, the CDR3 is TGTGCCAGCAGTGAGCGGGACAGGAATACTAATTCACCCCTCCACTTT. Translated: CASSERDRNTNSPLHF.

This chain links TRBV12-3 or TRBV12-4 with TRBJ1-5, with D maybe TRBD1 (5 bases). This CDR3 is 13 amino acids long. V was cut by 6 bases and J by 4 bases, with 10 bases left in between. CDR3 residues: CASSDTGNQPQHF. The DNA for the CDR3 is TGTGCCAGCAGCGATACAGGAAATCAGCCCCAGCATTTT.

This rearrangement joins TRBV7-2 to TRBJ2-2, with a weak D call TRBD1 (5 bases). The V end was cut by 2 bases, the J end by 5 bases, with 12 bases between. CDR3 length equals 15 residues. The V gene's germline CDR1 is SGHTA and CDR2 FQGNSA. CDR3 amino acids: CASSLMTAKTGELFF. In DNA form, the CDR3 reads TGTGCCAGCAGCTTAATGACAGCTAAAACCGGGGAGCTGTTTTTT.

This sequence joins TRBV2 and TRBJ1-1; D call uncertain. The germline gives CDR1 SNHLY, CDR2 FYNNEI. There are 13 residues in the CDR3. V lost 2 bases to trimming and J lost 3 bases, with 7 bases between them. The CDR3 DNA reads TGTGCCAGCAGTGAACCCGGGGACACTGAAGCTTTCTTT. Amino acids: CASSEPGDTEAFF. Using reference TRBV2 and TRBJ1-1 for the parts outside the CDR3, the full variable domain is EPEVTQTPSHQVTQMGQEVILRCVPISNHLYFYWYRQILGQKVEFLVSFYNNEISEKSEIFDDQFSVERPDGSNFTLKIRSTKLEDSAMYFCASSEPGDTEAFFGQGTRLTVV.

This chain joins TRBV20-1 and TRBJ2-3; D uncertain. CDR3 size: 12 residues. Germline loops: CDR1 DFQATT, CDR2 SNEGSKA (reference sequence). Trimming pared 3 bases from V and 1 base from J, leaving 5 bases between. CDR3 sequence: CSASFGTDTQYF. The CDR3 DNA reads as TGCAGTGCTAGTTTCGGCACAGATACGCAGTATTTT.

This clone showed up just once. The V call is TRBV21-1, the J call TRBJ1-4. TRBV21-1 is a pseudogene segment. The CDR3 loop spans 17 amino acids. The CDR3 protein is CASSPVENTRANEKLFF. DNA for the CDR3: TGTGCCAGCTCTCCAGTGGAAAACACACGGGCTAATGAAAAACTGTTTTTT.

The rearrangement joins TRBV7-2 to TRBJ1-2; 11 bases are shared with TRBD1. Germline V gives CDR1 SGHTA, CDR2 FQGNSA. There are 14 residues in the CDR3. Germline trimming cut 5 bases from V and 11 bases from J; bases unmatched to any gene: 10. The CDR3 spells CASSPRTGGSPYTF. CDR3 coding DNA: TGTGCCAGCAGCCCAAGGACAGGGGGCTCCCCATACACCTTC.